This T cell receptor (beta chain) was sequenced during a study of blood T cell repertoires in COVID-19. On the study more broadly: The origin of the acute and convalescent COVID-19 samples was the United States, Italy and Spain. Sample material is recorded as cDNA or gDNA derived from T cells, B-cell-depleted T cells, or PBMCs.

In the authors' workflow: Cell counts per sample came from amplifying reference gene primers. The table came from immunoSEQ multiplex PCR; TCRdb's copy has only in-frame clones and leaves some out. The V and J calls and clone size come from that table; D and trimming were worked out from the DNA. The data hold some 46,000 clones, with roughly 87% observed a single time. The length of the CDR3 is 13 residues. Trimming took 6 bases from V and 9 from J, leaving 15 bases between them. This receptor was obtained from a man between 60 and 70 years old with active COVID-19. This chain joins TRBV12-3 or TRBV12-4 and TRBJ2-1, with D unresolved. Source material: peripheral blood. The CDR3 reads CASSTLERREQFF. The CDR3 DNA reads as TGTGCCAGCAGCACTCTAGAACGGCGTGAGCAGTTCTTC.